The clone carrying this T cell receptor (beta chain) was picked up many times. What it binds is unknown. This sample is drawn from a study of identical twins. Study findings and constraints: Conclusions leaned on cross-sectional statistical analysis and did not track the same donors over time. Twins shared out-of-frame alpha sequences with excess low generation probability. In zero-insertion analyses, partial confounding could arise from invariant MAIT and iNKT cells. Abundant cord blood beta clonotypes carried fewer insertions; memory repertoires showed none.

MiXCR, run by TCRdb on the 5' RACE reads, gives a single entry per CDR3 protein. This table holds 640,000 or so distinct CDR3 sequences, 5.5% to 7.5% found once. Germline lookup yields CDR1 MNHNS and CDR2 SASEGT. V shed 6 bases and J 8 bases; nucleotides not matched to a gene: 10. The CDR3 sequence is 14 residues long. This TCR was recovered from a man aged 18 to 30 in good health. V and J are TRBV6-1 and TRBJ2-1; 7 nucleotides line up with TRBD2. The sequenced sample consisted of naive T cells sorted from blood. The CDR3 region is CASRPGLTQHEQFF. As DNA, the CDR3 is TGTGCCAGCAGGCCGGGACTAACCCAACATGAGCAGTTCTTC.